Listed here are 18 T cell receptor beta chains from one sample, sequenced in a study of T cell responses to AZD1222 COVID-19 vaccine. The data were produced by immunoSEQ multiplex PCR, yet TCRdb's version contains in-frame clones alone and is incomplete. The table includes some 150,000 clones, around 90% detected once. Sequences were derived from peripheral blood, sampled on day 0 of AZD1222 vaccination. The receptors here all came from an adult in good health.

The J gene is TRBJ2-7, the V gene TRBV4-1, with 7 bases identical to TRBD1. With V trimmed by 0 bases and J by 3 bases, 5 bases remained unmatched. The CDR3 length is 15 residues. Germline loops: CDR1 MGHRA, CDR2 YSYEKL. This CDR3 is CASSQEGTASYEQYF. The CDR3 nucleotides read TGCGCCAGCAGCCAAGAGGGGACAGCGAGCTACGAGCAGTACTTC.

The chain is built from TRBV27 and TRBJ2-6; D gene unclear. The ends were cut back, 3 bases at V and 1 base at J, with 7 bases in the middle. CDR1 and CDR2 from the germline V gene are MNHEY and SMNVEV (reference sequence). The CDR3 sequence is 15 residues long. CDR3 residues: CASSLWGSGANVLTF. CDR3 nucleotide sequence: TGTGCCAGCAGTTTGTGGGGTTCTGGGGCCAACGTCCTGACTTTC.

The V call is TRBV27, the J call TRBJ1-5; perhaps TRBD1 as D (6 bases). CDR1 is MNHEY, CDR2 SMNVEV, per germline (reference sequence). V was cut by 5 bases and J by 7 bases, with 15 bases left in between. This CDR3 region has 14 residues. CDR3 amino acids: CASSPQGWEQPQHF. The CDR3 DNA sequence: TGTGCCAGCAGTCCCCAGGGGTGGGAACAGCCCCAGCATTTT.

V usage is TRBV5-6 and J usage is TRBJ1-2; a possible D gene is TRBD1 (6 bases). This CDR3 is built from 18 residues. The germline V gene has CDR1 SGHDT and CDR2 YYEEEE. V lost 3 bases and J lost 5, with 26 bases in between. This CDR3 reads CASSYLQGPIHTRYGYTF. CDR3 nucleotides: TGTGCCAGCAGCTACCTACAGGGCCCGATCCATACCCGATATGGCTACACCTTC.

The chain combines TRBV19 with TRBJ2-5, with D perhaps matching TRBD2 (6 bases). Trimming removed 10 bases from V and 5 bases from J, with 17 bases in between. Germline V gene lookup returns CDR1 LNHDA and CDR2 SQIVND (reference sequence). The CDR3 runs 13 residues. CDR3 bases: TGTGCCACCTCCGGGCGGGGCCGGGAGACCCAGTACTTC. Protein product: CATSGRGRETQYF.

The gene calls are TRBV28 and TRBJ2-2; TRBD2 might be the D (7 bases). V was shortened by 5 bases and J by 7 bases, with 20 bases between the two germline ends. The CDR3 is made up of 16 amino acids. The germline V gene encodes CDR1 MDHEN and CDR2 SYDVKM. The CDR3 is CASSTIRGRAFGELFF. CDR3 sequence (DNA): TGTGCCAGCAGTACTATTAGGGGGAGGGCCTTCGGGGAGCTGTTTTTT.

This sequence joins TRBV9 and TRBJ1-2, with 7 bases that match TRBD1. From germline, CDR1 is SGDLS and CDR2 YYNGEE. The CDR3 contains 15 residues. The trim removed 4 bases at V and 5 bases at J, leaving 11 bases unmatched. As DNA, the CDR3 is TGTGCCAGCAGCCCGAACCCCGGGACAGCTTATGGCTACACCTTC. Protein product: CASSPNPGTAYGYTF.

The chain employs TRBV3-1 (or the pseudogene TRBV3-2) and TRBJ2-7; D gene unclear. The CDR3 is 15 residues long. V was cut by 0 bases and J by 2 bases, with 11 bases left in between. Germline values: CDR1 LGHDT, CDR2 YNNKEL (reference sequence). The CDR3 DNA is TGTGCCAGCAGCCAAGATGTTACAGCTACCTACGAGCAGTACTTC. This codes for CASSQDVTATYEQYF.

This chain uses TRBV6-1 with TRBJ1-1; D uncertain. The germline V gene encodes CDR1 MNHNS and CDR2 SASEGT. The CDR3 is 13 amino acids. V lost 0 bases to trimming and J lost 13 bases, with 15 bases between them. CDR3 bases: TGTGCCAGCAGTGAAGCGGGATTGGCAGATCTTTTCTTT. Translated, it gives CASSEAGLADLFF.

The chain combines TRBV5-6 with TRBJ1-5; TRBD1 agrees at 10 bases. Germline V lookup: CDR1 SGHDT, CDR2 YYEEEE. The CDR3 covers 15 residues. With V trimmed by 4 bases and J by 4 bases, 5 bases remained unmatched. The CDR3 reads CASSPQGQGNQPQHF. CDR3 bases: TGTGCCAGCAGCCCGCAGGGACAGGGGAATCAGCCCCAGCATTTT.

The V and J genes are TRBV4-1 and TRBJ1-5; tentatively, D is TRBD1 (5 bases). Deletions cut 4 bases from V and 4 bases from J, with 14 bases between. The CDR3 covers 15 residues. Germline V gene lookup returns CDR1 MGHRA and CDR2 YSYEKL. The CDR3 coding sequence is TGCGCCAGCAGCCGCGGGACGGGGGATAATCAGCCCCAGCATTTT. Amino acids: CASSRGTGDNQPQHF.

CDR3 sequence: CASSPQGYQETQYF. The DNA for the CDR3 is TGTGCCAGCAGCCCACAAGGTTACCAAGAGACCCAGTACTTC. The V and J genes are TRBV9 and TRBJ2-5; D is uncertain. CDR3 length: 14 residues. The germline gives CDR1 SGDLS, CDR2 YYNGEE. V was pared by 4 bases and J by 0 bases, with 10 bases between.

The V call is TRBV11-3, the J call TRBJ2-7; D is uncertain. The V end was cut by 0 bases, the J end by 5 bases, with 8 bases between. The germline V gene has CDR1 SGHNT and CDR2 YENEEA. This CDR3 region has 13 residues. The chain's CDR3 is CASSLDTWNEQYF. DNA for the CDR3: TGTGCCAGCAGCTTAGATACCTGGAACGAGCAGTACTTC.

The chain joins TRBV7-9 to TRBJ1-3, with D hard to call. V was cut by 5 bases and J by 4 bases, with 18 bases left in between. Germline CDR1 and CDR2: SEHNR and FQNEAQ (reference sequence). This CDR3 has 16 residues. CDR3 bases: TGTGCCAGCAGCAAAATCCGGGCCTCGGGGGGAAACACCATATATTTT. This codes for CASSKIRASGGNTIYF.

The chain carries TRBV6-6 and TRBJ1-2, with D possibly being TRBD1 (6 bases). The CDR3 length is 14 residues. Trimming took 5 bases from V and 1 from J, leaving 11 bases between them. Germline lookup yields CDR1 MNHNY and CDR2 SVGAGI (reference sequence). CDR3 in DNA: TGTGCCAGCAGTGAGAGGGGGGATAACTATGGCTACACCTTC. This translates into CASSERGDNYGYTF.

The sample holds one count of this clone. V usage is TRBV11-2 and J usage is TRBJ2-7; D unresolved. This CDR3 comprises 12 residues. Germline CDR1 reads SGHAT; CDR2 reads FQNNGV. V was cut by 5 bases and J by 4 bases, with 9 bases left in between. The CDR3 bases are TGTGCCAGCAGCCGACTCCAGTACGAGCAGTACTTC. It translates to CASSRLQYEQYF.

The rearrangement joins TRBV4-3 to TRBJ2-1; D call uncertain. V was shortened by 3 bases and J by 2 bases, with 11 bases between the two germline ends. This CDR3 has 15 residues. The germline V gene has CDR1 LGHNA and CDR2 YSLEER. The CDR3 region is CASSHGTTPYNEQFF. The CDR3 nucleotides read TGCGCCAGCAGCCACGGAACGACCCCCTACAATGAGCAGTTCTTC.

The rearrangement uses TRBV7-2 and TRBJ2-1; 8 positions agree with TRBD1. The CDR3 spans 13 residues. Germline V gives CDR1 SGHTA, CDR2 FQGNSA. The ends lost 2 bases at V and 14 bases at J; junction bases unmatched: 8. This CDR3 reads CASSLTRGQGEFF. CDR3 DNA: TGTGCCAGCAGCTTAACCAGAGGACAGGGAGAGTTCTTC.